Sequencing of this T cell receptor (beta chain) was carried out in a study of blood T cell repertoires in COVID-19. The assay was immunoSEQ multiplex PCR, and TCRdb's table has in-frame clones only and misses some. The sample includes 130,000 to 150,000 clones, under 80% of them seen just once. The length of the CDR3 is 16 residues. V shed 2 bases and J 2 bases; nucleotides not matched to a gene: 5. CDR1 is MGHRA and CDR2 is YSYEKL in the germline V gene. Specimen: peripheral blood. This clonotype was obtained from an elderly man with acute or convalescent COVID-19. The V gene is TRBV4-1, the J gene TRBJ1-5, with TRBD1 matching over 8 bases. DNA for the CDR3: TGCGCCAGCAGCCAAAGTACGGACAGGGGCAATCAGCCCCAGCATTTT. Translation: CASSQSTDRGNQPQHF.